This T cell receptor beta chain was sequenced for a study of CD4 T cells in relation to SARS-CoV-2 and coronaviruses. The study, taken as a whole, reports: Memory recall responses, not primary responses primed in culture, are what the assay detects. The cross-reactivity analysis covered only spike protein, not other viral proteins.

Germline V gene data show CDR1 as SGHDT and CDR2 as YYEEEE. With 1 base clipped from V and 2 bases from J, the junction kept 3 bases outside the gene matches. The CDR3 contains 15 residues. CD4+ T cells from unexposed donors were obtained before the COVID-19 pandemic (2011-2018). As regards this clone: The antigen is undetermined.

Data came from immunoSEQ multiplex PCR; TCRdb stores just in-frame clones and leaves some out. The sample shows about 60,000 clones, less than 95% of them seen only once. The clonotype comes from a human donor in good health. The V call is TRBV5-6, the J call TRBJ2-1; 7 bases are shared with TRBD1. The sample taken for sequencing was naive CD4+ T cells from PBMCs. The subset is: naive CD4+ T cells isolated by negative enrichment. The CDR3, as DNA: TGTGCCAGCAGCTTGACAGGGGCCCCCTACAATGAGCAGTTCTTC. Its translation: CASSLTGAPYNEQFF.